One sample yielded the 29 T cell receptor beta chains listed below, sequenced in a study of shared clonotypes between healthy human individuals. Sequencing was performed with immunoSEQ multiplex PCR; in TCRdb, only in-frame clones are kept and a portion is missing. The top ten clones hold around 1.5% of a sample with about 1 million clones, 70% to 80% of them seen once. Specimen: memory CD4+ T cells sorted from blood. Stated subset: CD45RA-negative fraction. The receptor source for this set is a man between 18 and 29 years old in good health.

This chain connects TRBV10-3 to TRBJ1-2; unclear D gene. The germline gives CDR1 ENHRY, CDR2 SYGVKD. The CDR3 has 14 amino acids. V lost 3 bases and J 4 bases, leaving 12 bases between the germline ends. Here the CDR3 DNA reads TGTGCCATCAGTGACGATCCGCGGGGCTATGGCTACACCTTC. Its protein is CAISDDPRGYGYTF.

The rearrangement uses TRBV6-5 and TRBJ1-1; 9 nucleotides agree with TRBD1. The CDR3 consists of 14 residues. Germline trimming cut 4 bases from V and 3 bases from J; bases unmatched to any gene: 3. Germline CDR1 and CDR2: MNHEY and SVGAGI. CDR3 residues: CASSWGQGHTEAFF. CDR3 coding DNA: TGTGCCAGCAGTTGGGGACAGGGACACACTGAAGCTTTCTTT.

This clone was picked up one time. The rearrangement uses TRBV7-8 and TRBJ2-7; D is perhaps TRBD2 (6 bases). Trimming cost V 1 base and J 9 bases, with 16 bases left between them. In germline, CDR1 is SGHVS, CDR2 FQNEAQ. The CDR3 runs to 14 residues. The CDR3 is CASSLGGREAGQYF. In DNA form, the CDR3 reads TGTGCCAGCAGCTTAGGCGGCAGGGAGGCCGGGCAGTACTTC.

The CDR3 coding sequence is TGCGCCAGCAGCCAAGATACGGCTAGCGGTACGCAGTATTTT. Its protein is CASSQDTASGTQYF. The V gene is TRBV4-1, the J gene TRBJ2-3, with TRBD2 identical over 7 bases. V trimming: 0 bases; J trimming: 8 bases; junction bases outside the gene matches: 5. CDR1 is MGHRA, CDR2 YSYEKL, per germline. The CDR3 consists of 14 residues.

This clone is a singleton in its sample. The rearrangement joins TRBV7-2 to TRBJ2-3; no firm D call. Germline CDR1 is SGHTA and CDR2 is FQGNSA. This CDR3 is 15 amino acids long. Trimming stripped 5 bases from V and 2 bases from J, with 14 bases between. CDR3 DNA sequence: TGTGCCAGCAGCCTAACTGGCGGATCCACAGATACGCAGTATTTT. This codes for CASSLTGGSTDTQYF.

J is TRBJ1-1 and V is TRBV11-3, with no clear D. CDR3 size: 13 residues. V was cut by 1 base and J by 8 bases, with 11 bases left in between. In germline, CDR1 is SGHNT, CDR2 YENEEA. The DNA for the CDR3 is TGTGCCAGCAGCTTAGGCCCATTTGGAGAAGCTTTCTTT. Translated: CASSLGPFGEAFF.

This rearrangement joins TRBV10-3 to TRBJ2-5; possibly TRBD1 or TRBD2 for D (6 bases each). Deletions cut 3 bases from V and 1 base from J, with 9 bases between. The CDR3 is made up of 14 amino acids. Germline V gene data show CDR1 as ENHRY and CDR2 as SYGVKD. CDR3 nucleotides: TGTGCCATCAGTGAACCGGGGGCCCAAGAGACCCAGTACTTC. Protein sequence: CAISEPGAQETQYF.

V is TRBV9 and J is TRBJ2-1, with D uncertain. The CDR3 extends over 11 amino acids. The germline V gene encodes CDR1 SGDLS and CDR2 YYNGEE. Trimming removed 3 bases from V and 9 bases from J, with 7 bases in between. The CDR3 is CASSEDGEQFF. The CDR3 coding sequence is TGTGCCAGCAGCGAAGACGGTGAGCAGTTCTTC.

The chain links TRBV6-5 to TRBJ2-7; D is possibly TRBD1 or TRBD2 (5 bases each). This CDR3 region has 14 residues. CDR1 is MNHEY and CDR2 is SVGAGI in the germline V gene. Trimming removed 0 bases at V and 2 bases at J, with 8 bases between. CDR3 region: CASSYSGPPYEQYF. CDR3 DNA: TGTGCCAGCAGTTACTCGGGACCGCCCTACGAGCAGTACTTC.

This clone has only a few counts. The chain combines TRBV7-9 with TRBJ1-6; D might be TRBD1 (5 bases). Trimming pared 3 bases from V and 7 bases from J, leaving 19 bases between. In germline, CDR1 is SEHNR, CDR2 FQNEAQ (reference sequence). The CDR3 extends over 17 amino acids. Written as DNA, the CDR3 is TGTGCCAGCAGCTTTGGCGGGGGACGAGGCTGGAATTCACCCCTCCACTTT. Protein sequence: CASSFGGGRGWNSPLHF.

The rearrangement joins TRBV6-5 to TRBJ2-1, with D possibly TRBD2 on 6 matching bases. The germline V gene encodes CDR1 MNHEY and CDR2 SVGAGI. V lost 5 bases to trimming and J lost 6 bases, with 14 bases between them. The CDR3 contains 14 residues. The CDR3 DNA reads as TGTGCCAGCAGTCAGGCGGGGTCCGCCAATGAGCAGTTCTTC. Translation: CASSQAGSANEQFF.

J is TRBJ2-1 and V is TRBV19; TRBD2 aligns across 10 bases. The CDR3 covers 17 residues. Germline V gene data show CDR1 as LNHDA and CDR2 as SQIVND (reference sequence). V dropped 6 bases and J dropped 6; count of bases not matched to a gene: 14. Here the CDR3 DNA reads TGTGCCAGTAGCCCGATCCTCCCGGGACTAGCGAGCAATGAGCAGTTCTTC. Translated, it gives CASSPILPGLASNEQFF.

This chain connects TRBV28 to TRBJ2-7, with 10 positions matching TRBD1. The junction had 4 bases not matched to a gene; V was cut back by 6 bases and J by 5 bases. The germline gives CDR1 MDHEN, CDR2 SYDVKM. The CDR3 runs 13 residues. The CDR3 coding sequence is TGTGCCAGCAGCGACAGGGGGCGAGACGAGCAGTACTTC. Translated: CASSDRGRDEQYF. The whole variable domain, remainder taken from reference TRBV28 and TRBJ2-7, is DVKVTQSSRYLVKRTGEKVFLECVQDMDHENMFWYRQDPGLGLRLIYFSYDVKMKEKGDIPEGYSVSREKKERFSLILESASTNQTSMYLCASSDRGRDEQYFGPGTRLTVT.

J is TRBJ1-2 and V is TRBV5-5; D gene uncertain. Germline CDR1 and CDR2: SGHKS and YYEKEE (reference sequence). The V end lost 0 bases, the J end lost 2 bases, and 8 bases lay between the germline ends. The CDR3 runs 14 residues. For the CDR3, the DNA is TGTGCCAGCAGCTTGGAGGTCGGAAACTATGGCTACACCTTC. Encoded protein: CASSLEVGNYGYTF.

This clone was seen ten or more times. The CDR3 bases are TGTGCCAGCAGGAACACGGGGAGCTCTGGAAACACCATATATTTT. Translating it yields CASRNTGSSGNTIYF. The chain has TRBV6-5 and TRBJ1-3; D is unclear. The CDR3 runs 15 residues. The V end lost 6 bases, the J end lost 0 bases, and 12 bases lay between the germline ends. Germline V lookup: CDR1 MNHEY, CDR2 SVGAGI.

This chain uses TRBV27 with TRBJ1-3; D not certain. The CDR3 loop spans 17 amino acids. Germline assignment: CDR1 MNHEY and CDR2 SMNVEV (reference sequence). Trimming left V 5 bases short and J 0 bases short, with 17 bases between. The CDR3 sequence: CASSPGVGPGSGNTIYF. DNA for the CDR3: TGTGCCAGCAGTCCTGGGGTAGGGCCTGGCTCTGGAAACACCATATATTTT.

The chain employs TRBV27 and TRBJ1-6, with D unclear. Looked up from germline, CDR1 is MNHEY and CDR2 is SMNVEV (reference sequence). V lost 1 base and J 10 bases, leaving 5 bases between the germline ends. The CDR3 covers 12 residues. The CDR3 DNA reads as TGTGCCAGCAGTTTATACGGGTCACCCCTCCACTTT. Amino acid sequence: CASSLYGSPLHF.

This clone has just one count. The rearrangement joins TRBV9 to TRBJ2-1; no reliable D call. Germline CDR1 SGDLS, CDR2 YYNGEE. V lost 4 bases and J 3 bases, leaving 14 bases between the germline ends. The CDR3 runs 15 residues. CDR3 loop: CASSSLQDLYNEQFF. DNA of the CDR3: TGTGCCAGCAGCTCCCTCCAAGATCTCTACAATGAGCAGTTCTTC.

This clone was detected only a few times. The rearrangement links TRBV10-3 to TRBJ2-3; D unresolved. V was clipped by 0 bases and J by 0 bases, with 4 bases between them. Germline V CDR1 and CDR2: ENHRY, SYGVKD. The CDR3 sequence is 14 residues long. CDR3 region: CAISESFSTDTQYF. The DNA for the CDR3 is TGTGCCATCAGTGAGTCGTTCAGCACAGATACGCAGTATTTT.

The chain links TRBV30 to TRBJ1-1, with a weak D call TRBD1 (5 bases). Germline lookup yields CDR1 GTSNPN and CDR2 SVGIG (reference sequence). The length of the CDR3 is 14 residues. V was pared by 3 bases and J by 8 bases, with 19 bases between. The CDR3 region has the DNA TGTGCCTGGAGAAACGGAAAGGGGACTACAGAAGCTTTCTTT. This codes for CAWRNGKGTTEAFF. Supplemented by reference TRBV30 and TRBJ1-1, the full variable domain reads SQTIHQWPATLVQPVGSPLSLECTVEGTSNPNLYWYRQAAGRGLQLLFYSVGIGQISSEVPQNLSASRPQDRQFILSSKKLLLSDSGFYLCAWRNGKGTTEAFFGQGTRLTVV.

The chain joins TRBV29-1 to TRBJ1-2; D unclear. The germline V and J ends were trimmed by 5 bases and 1 base, with 11 bases remaining between them. Germline lookup yields CDR1 SQVTM and CDR2 ANQGSEA. CDR3 length: 13 residues. This CDR3 is CSVTETGNYGYTF. The CDR3 nucleotides read TGCAGCGTTACCGAGACGGGTAACTATGGCTACACCTTC.

This chain connects TRBV2 to TRBJ1-1; D not certain. In germline, CDR1 is SNHLY, CDR2 FYNNEI. The CDR3 runs to 14 residues. The V and J ends lost 2 bases and 1 base respectively, with 8 bases between them. This chain's CDR3 is CASSEREGNTEAFF. The CDR3 coding sequence is TGTGCCAGCAGTGAACGGGAGGGGAACACTGAAGCTTTCTTT.

V gene TRBV5-5 combines with J gene TRBJ2-2; D not certain. The germline V gene encodes CDR1 SGHKS and CDR2 YYEKEE (reference sequence). This CDR3 region has 14 residues. Trimming removed 2 bases at V and 6 bases at J, with 11 bases between. For the CDR3, the DNA is TGTGCCAGCAGCTTTGTCAGCTTGTCCGGGGAGCTGTTTTTT. Encoded protein: CASSFVSLSGELFF.

This chain links TRBV30 with TRBJ2-2; D may match TRBD1 or TRBD2 (6 bases each). The CDR3 is 14 residues long. The germline CDR1 and CDR2 sequences are GTSNPN and SVGIG (reference sequence). The V and J ends lost 7 bases and 0 bases respectively, with 12 bases between them. Written as DNA, the CDR3 is TGTGCCTCACGGGGGCCTGCGAACACCGGGGAGCTGTTTTTT. Translated, it gives CASRGPANTGELFF.

The gene calls are TRBV12-5 and TRBJ2-7, with D hard to call. Between the trimmed V and J ends, which lost 7 bases and 2 bases, there was a span of 12 bases. Per the germline V gene, CDR1 is LGHNT and CDR2 is FRNRAP. The CDR3 contains 13 residues. The CDR3 sequence is CASVGPNAYEQYF. The CDR3 DNA reads TGTGCTAGTGTGGGTCCTAACGCCTACGAGCAGTACTTC.

In its sample, this clone was seen many times. The chain has TRBV5-8 and TRBJ1-1; 9 positions agree with TRBD1. The CDR3 covers 18 residues. Germline V gene sequence: CDR1 SGHTS, CDR2 YDEGEE. V lost 3 bases and J lost 3; bases outside the gene matches: 15. CDR3 sequence: CASSSPWGQGEADTEAFF. The CDR3 coding sequence is TGTGCCAGCAGCTCGCCCTGGGGACAGGGAGAGGCGGACACTGAAGCTTTCTTT.

The V and J genes are TRBV5-4 and TRBJ2-7; 8 nucleotides line up with TRBD1. The CDR3 is made up of 14 amino acids. Looked up from germline, CDR1 is SGHNT and CDR2 is YYREEE (reference sequence). Trimming at V came to 4 bases and at J to 1 base, leaving 4 bases not matched to a gene. The CDR3 loop is CASSARDRSYEQYF. The CDR3 DNA is TGTGCCAGCAGCGCCCGGGACAGGTCCTACGAGCAGTACTTC.

This clone was detected only once. V gene TRBV5-4 combines with J gene TRBJ1-3; no clear D gene. This CDR3 is 16 amino acids long. Germline V gene data show CDR1 as SGHNT and CDR2 as YYREEE (reference sequence). Between the trimmed V and J ends, which lost 2 bases and 0 bases, there was a span of 12 bases. CDR3 DNA sequence: TGTGCCAGCAGCTTCCACACTCTAAGCTCTGGAAACACCATATATTTT. Protein product: CASSFHTLSSGNTIYF. Full variable domain (remainder filled in from reference TRBV5-4 and TRBJ1-3): ETGVTQSPTHLIKTRGQQVTLRCSSQSGHNTVSWYQQALGQGPQFIFQYYREEENGRGNFPPRFSGLQFPNYSSELNVNALELDDSALYLCASSFHTLSSGNTIYFGEGSWLTVV.

CDR3 sequence (DNA): TGTGCCACCAGCAGAGTGGGACAGATAAATGAAAAACTGTTTTTT. As protein: CATSRVGQINEKLFF. The V gene is TRBV15, the J gene TRBJ1-4; 7 bases align to TRBD1. This CDR3 is built from 15 residues. Trimming cost V 1 base and J 5 bases; bases outside gene matches: 4. CDR1 LNHNV and CDR2 YYDKDF come from the germline V gene (reference sequence).